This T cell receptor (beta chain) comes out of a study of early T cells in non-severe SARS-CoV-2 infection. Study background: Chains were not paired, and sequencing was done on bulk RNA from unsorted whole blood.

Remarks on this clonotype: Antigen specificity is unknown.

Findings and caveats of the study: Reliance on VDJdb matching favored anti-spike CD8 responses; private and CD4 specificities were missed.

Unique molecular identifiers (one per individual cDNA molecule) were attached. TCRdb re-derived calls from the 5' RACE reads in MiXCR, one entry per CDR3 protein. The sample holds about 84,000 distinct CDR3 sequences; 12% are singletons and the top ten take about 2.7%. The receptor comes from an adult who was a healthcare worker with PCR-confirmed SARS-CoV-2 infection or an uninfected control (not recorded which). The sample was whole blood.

The CDR3, as DNA: TGTGCCAGCAGTTACGCACGACAGAGCTATGGCTACACCTTC. It is translated as CASSYARQSYGYTF. This chain links TRBV6-5 with TRBJ1-2, with a tentative D call TRBD1 (5 bases). The V end lost 2 bases, the J end lost 4 bases, and 11 bases lay between the germline ends. CDR3 length: 14 residues. CDR1 is MNHEY, CDR2 SVGAGI, per germline.